One sample yielded the 26 T cell receptor beta chains listed below, sequenced in a study of CD8 T cells in ankylosing spondylitis. Each CDR3 protein is one row after TCRdb ran MiXCR on the 5' RACE reads. Counted here are fewer than 250,000 distinct CDR3 sequences, under 12% occurring once; the ten biggest clones make up approximately 2.5%. The sequencing sample was made of blood, either unsorted or a sorted T cell fraction (not recorded which). The origin of the receptors is a male donor with ankylosing spondylitis or in good health (not recorded which).

This clonotype has just a few counts. This sequence joins TRBV15 and TRBJ1-1; D perhaps matches TRBD1 (5 bases). This CDR3 spans 14 amino acids. Per germline, CDR1 LNHNV and CDR2 YYDKDF (reference sequence). The germline V and J ends were trimmed by 5 bases and 5 bases, with 15 bases remaining between them. The DNA of the CDR3 is TGTGCCACCAGCGATGGGGGAGTAAGAACTGAAGCTTTCTTT. It is translated as CATSDGGVRTEAFF.

This clonotype was seen ten or more times. The rearrangement uses TRBV12-3 or TRBV12-4 and TRBJ2-7; D gene uncertain. This CDR3 comprises 11 residues. V was trimmed by 6 bases and J by 4 bases, leaving 7 bases between them. This CDR3 reads CASSTHYEQYF. CDR3 DNA: TGTGCCAGCAGCACTCATTACGAGCAGTACTTC.

This clonotype has at least ten counts. At one of its ends the junction is not consistent with the germline gene, which may arise from a read error. The genes are TRBV4-1 and TRBJ2-3; 13 nucleotides agree with TRBD2. The germline gives CDR1 MGHRA, CDR2 YSYEKL. The CDR3 has 16 residues. CDR3 sequence: CASNQGLAGDTDTQYF. DNA for the CDR3: TGCGCCAGCAACCAAGGACTAGCGGGAGACACAGATACGCAGTATTTT.

This rearrangement joins TRBV7-2 to TRBJ2-1; D unresolved. Trimming shortened V by 3 bases and J by 10 bases, and 10 bases separated the two germline ends. Germline lookup yields CDR1 SGHTA and CDR2 FQGNSA. The CDR3 sequence is 12 residues long. In nucleotides, the CDR3 is TGTGCCAGCAGCTTGTTGCTGGTAGAGCAGTTCTTC. Translating it yields CASSLLLVEQFF.

At least ten counts were recorded for this clonotype. The chain combines TRBV25-1 with TRBJ2-7; TRBD1 agrees at 8 bases. The germline CDR1 and CDR2 sequences are MGHDK and SYGVNS. With 4 bases clipped from V and 0 bases from J, the junction kept 8 bases outside the gene matches. The CDR3 extends over 16 amino acids. The CDR3: CASSGSDRVSSYEQYF. The CDR3 DNA sequence: TGTGCCAGCAGTGGCTCGGACAGGGTCAGCTCCTACGAGCAGTACTTC.

The chain recombines TRBV12-3 or TRBV12-4 with TRBJ2-2, with 9 nucleotides matching TRBD1. V trimming: 11 bases; J trimming: 4 bases; junction bases outside the gene matches: 14. The CDR3 consists of 16 residues. CDR3: CACRDRAVRGTGELFF. Here the CDR3 DNA reads TGTGCCTGCCGGGACAGGGCAGTTCGGGGCACCGGGGAGCTGTTTTTT.

The rearrangement links TRBV27 to TRBJ2-7; a weak D match, TRBD2 (5 bases). Germline-derived CDR1 and CDR2 are MNHEY and SMNVEV (reference sequence). The CDR3 is 15 amino acids. Trimming removed 0 bases from V and 3 bases from J, with 12 bases in between. The CDR3 spells CASSLSRVGSYEQYF. CDR3 nucleotide sequence: TGTGCCAGCAGTTTATCCCGGGTGGGGAGCTACGAGCAGTACTTC.

J is TRBJ2-7 and V is TRBV7-8; D remains unclear. The germline CDR1 and CDR2 sequences are SGHVS and FQNEAQ. CDR3 length equals 14 residues. Trimming shortened V by 0 bases and J by 0 bases, and 6 bases separated the two germline ends. CDR3 protein: CASSLAGYSYEQYF. CDR3 DNA: TGTGCCAGCAGCTTAGCGGGATACTCCTACGAGCAGTACTTC.

This clonotype was recorded many times. V gene TRBV12-3 or TRBV12-4 combines with J gene TRBJ1-3; unclear D gene. Between the trimmed V and J ends, which lost 6 bases and 0 bases, there was a span of 9 bases. The CDR3 sequence is 14 residues long. The DNA of the CDR3 is TGTGCCAGCAGCCTGCGGCGCTCTGGAAACACCATATATTTT. Amino acid sequence: CASSLRRSGNTIYF.

This chain joins TRBV2 and TRBJ2-2, with D unresolved. This CDR3 has 13 amino acids. Germline CDR1 and CDR2: SNHLY and FYNNEI. The V end lost 0 bases, the J end lost 6 bases, and 5 bases lay between the germline ends. For the CDR3, the DNA is TGTGCCAGCAGTGAAGCGCCCTCCGGGGAGCTGTTTTTT. It is translated as CASSEAPSGELFF.

This clonotype was counted ten times or more. This chain links TRBV20-1 with TRBJ2-3; D not certain. CDR1 is DFQATT, CDR2 SNEGSKA, per germline (reference sequence). V lost 3 bases, J lost 6 bases, and 7 bases lay in between. The CDR3 contains 11 residues. CDR3 residues: CSAREGDTQYF. DNA of the CDR3: TGCAGTGCTAGGGAAGGGGATACGCAGTATTTT.

This clonotype appeared a few times. The chain has TRBV5-1 and TRBJ2-7, with a weak D call TRBD1 (5 bases). Trimming removed 4 bases at V and 2 bases at J, with 16 bases between. The germline V gene has CDR1 SGHRS and CDR2 YFSETQ. The CDR3 is 15 amino acids. CDR3 residues: CASSLPDTRAYEQYF. The DNA for the CDR3 is TGCGCCAGCAGCCTCCCGGACACAAGAGCCTACGAGCAGTACTTC. Full variable domain (missing parts from reference TRBV5-1 and TRBJ2-7): KAGVTQTPRYLIKTRGQQVTLSCSPISGHRSVSWYQQTPGQGLQFLFEYFSETQRNKGNFPGRFSGRQFSNSRSEMNVSTLELGDSALYLCASSLPDTRAYEQYFGPGTRLTVT.

This clonotype has more than one count but fewer than ten. The chain couples TRBV3-1 to TRBJ2-5, with 7 bases matching TRBD2. Germline lookup yields CDR1 LGHDT and CDR2 YNNKEL (reference sequence). The CDR3 sequence is 15 residues long. Trimming at V came to 0 bases and at J to 8 bases, leaving 9 bases not matched to a gene. CDR3 loop: CASSQETAGWQTQYF. The DNA of the CDR3 is TGTGCCAGCAGCCAAGAAACAGCGGGATGGCAAACCCAGTACTTC.

For this clonotype: This could be a read error, since a much larger clone is one nucleotide away. The chain uses TRBV5-1 and TRBJ2-4; D gene uncertain. V lost 1 base and J 4 bases, leaving 9 bases between the germline ends. In germline, CDR1 is SGHRS, CDR2 YFSETQ. The CDR3 sequence is 14 residues long. CDR3 sequence (DNA): TGCGCCAGCAGCTTGACCTGGGGTAAAAACATTCAGTACTTC. It is translated as CASSLTWGKNIQYF.

This chain links TRBV30 with TRBJ2-6; no definite D call. CDR3 length equals 16 residues. The germline V and J ends were trimmed by 0 bases and 0 bases, with 9 bases remaining between them. The germline gives CDR1 GTSNPN, CDR2 SVGIG (reference sequence). The CDR3 DNA reads TGTGCCTGGAGTGTTGAAGGCCTCTCTGGGGCCAACGTCCTGACTTTC. Translation: CAWSVEGLSGANVLTF.

This clonotype has ten or more counts. The rearrangement joins TRBV27 to TRBJ1-6; possibly TRBD1 for D (6 bases). V was pared by 8 bases and J by 0 bases, with 17 bases between. The CDR3 spans 17 residues. The germline V gene encodes CDR1 MNHEY and CDR2 SMNVEV (reference sequence). The CDR3 DNA is TGTGCCAGCTCGGAGGGGGACCGCTACTCCTATAATTCACCCCTCCACTTT. Its protein is CASSEGDRYSYNSPLHF.

This clonotype has ten or more counts. The J gene is TRBJ1-6, the V gene TRBV7-9, with D possibly being TRBD1 (6 bases). Trimming removed 2 bases at V and 6 bases at J, with 11 bases between. CDR1 and CDR2 from the germline V gene are SEHNR and FQNEAQ (reference sequence). The CDR3 loop spans 15 amino acids. CDR3 loop: CASSLSWGLNSPLHF. The DNA for the CDR3 is TGTGCCAGCAGCTTATCCTGGGGGCTTAATTCACCCCTCCACTTT.

The chain links TRBV7-7 to TRBJ1-1; D is ambiguous. The CDR3 is made up of 13 amino acids. Trimming cost V 1 base and J 4 bases, with 7 bases left between them. The germline V gene encodes CDR1 SSHAT and CDR2 FNYEAQ (reference sequence). CDR3 region: CASSLDWSTEAFF. DNA for the CDR3: TGTGCCAGCAGCTTAGACTGGAGCACTGAAGCTTTCTTT. The entire variable domain, with the rest obtained from reference TRBV7-7 and TRBJ1-1, is as follows: GAGVSQSPRYKVTKRGQDVTLRCDPISSHATLYWYQQALGQGPEFLTYFNYEAQPDKSGLPSDRFSAERPEGSISTLTIQRTEQRDSAMYRCASSLDWSTEAFFGQGTRLTVV.

The chain links TRBV7-2 to TRBJ1-1, with D unresolved. V shed 3 bases and J shed 1 base, with 9 bases lying between them. The germline V gene has CDR1 SGHTA and CDR2 FQGNSA. This CDR3 is built from 14 residues. CDR3 loop: CASSFQQKNTEAFF. The CDR3 DNA reads TGTGCCAGCAGCTTCCAACAGAAGAACACTGAAGCTTTCTTT.

This clonotype was seen many times. V gene TRBV3-1 combines with J gene TRBJ1-3; D remains ambiguous. V was clipped by 4 bases and J by 2 bases, with 12 bases between them. Germline V gene sequence: CDR1 LGHDT, CDR2 YNNKEL (reference sequence). This CDR3 spans 15 amino acids. CDR3 amino acids: CASSRSILAGNTIYF. As DNA, the CDR3 is TGTGCCAGCAGCCGGTCGATCCTGGCTGGAAACACCATATATTTT. The full variable domain, completed using reference TRBV3-1 and TRBJ1-3, is DTAVSQTPKYLVTQMGNDKSIKCEQNLGHDTMYWYKQDSKKFLKIMFSYNNKELIINETVPNRFSPKSPDKAHLNLHINSLELGDSAVYFCASSRSILAGNTIYFGEGSWLTVV.

This chain joins TRBV18 and TRBJ1-1; D is unclear. Deletions cut 2 bases from V and 1 base from J, with 8 bases between. Germline values: CDR1 KGHSH, CDR2 LQKENI. The CDR3 sequence is 14 residues long. Here the CDR3 DNA reads TGTGCCAGCTCACCAAGCAGGCCGAACACTGAAGCTTTCTTT. Translated, it gives CASSPSRPNTEAFF.

This chain links TRBV18 with TRBJ1-4; 10 nucleotides align to TRBD1. The germline V gene encodes CDR1 KGHSH and CDR2 LQKENI. Germline trimming cut 4 bases from V and 7 bases from J; bases unmatched to any gene: 6. The CDR3 sequence is 15 residues long. The CDR3 nucleotides read TGTGCCAGCTCACACGACAGGGGGCGGCGTGAAAAACTGTTTTTT. This translates into CASSHDRGRREKLFF.

This clonotype has a handful of counts. J is TRBJ2-5 and V is TRBV30; D is unresolved. Trimming pared 5 bases from V and 0 bases from J, leaving 7 bases between. This CDR3 spans 12 amino acids. Germline V gene data show CDR1 as GTSNPN and CDR2 as SVGIG (reference sequence). Here the CDR3 reads CAWARDQETQYF. CDR3 nucleotide sequence: TGTGCCTGGGCCCGGGACCAAGAGACCCAGTACTTC.

This clonotype was observed many times. This sequence joins TRBV3-1 and TRBJ1-1; 7 bases are shared with TRBD1. The germline CDR1 and CDR2 sequences are LGHDT and YNNKEL (reference sequence). After removal of 4 bases from V and 4 bases from J, the junction contained 6 bases not matched to a gene. The CDR3 contains 14 residues. The DNA for the CDR3 is TGTGCCAGCAGCCCCCTAGGGGGCGGCACTGAAGCTTTCTTT. Its translation is CASSPLGGGTEAFF.

This clonotype occurred many times. The CDR3 reads CASSFMPGDSNQPQHF. CDR3 nucleotides: TGCGCCAGCAGCTTTATGCCAGGAGATAGCAATCAGCCCCAGCATTTT. This sequence joins TRBV5-1 and TRBJ1-5; D ambiguous. CDR3 length: 16 amino acids. Trimming took off 2 bases at V and 0 bases at J, with 12 bases between the two ends. Germline V gives CDR1 SGHRS, CDR2 YFSETQ. Looking up the rest from reference TRBV5-1 and TRBJ1-5 gives the full variable domain: KAGVTQTPRYLIKTRGQQVTLSCSPISGHRSVSWYQQTPGQGLQFLFEYFSETQRNKGNFPGRFSGRQFSNSRSEMNVSTLELGDSALYLCASSFMPGDSNQPQHFGDGTRLSIL.

This clonotype was seen at least ten times. The rearrangement links TRBV20-1 to TRBJ1-2, with 7 bases that match TRBD1. This CDR3 comprises 13 residues. Unmatched junction bases numbered 3, after V lost 5 bases and J lost 0 bases. CDR1 and CDR2 from the germline V gene are DFQATT and SNEGSKA (reference sequence). DNA for the CDR3: TGCAGTGCTCACAGGGGAGCTAACTATGGCTACACCTTC. It yields the protein CSAHRGANYGYTF.